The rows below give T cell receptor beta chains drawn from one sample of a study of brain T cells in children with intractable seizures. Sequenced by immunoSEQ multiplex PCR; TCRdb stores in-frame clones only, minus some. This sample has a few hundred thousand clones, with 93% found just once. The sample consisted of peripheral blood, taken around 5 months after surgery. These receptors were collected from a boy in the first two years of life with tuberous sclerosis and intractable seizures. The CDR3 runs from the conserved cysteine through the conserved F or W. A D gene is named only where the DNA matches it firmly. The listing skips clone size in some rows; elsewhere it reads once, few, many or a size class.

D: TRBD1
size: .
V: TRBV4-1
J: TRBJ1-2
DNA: TGCGCCAGCAGGGTTCCGGGACAGGGTTCTCATGGCTACACCTTC
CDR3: CASRVPGQGSHGYTF

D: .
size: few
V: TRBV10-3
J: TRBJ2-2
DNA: TGTGCCATCAGTGAGGGGACAGGGGAGCTGTTTTTT
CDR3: CAISEGTGELFF

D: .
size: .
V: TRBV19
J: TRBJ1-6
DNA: TGTGCCAGTACCTTCGGCGCGCGCTATAATTCACCCCTCCACTTT
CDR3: CASTFGARYNSPLHF

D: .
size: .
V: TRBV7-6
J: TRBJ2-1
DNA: TGTGCCAGCAGCTTACGTCCAGGCGTCTCCTACAATGAGCAGTTCTTC
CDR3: CASSLRPGVSYNEQFF

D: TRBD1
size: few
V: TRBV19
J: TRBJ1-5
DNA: TGTGCCAGTAGTAGCGGACAGGACAATCAGCCCCAGCATTTT
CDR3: CASSSGQDNQPQHF

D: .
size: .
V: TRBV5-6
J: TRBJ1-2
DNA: TGTGCCAGCAGCTTGGCCAAGCCGGGTCCCAACTATGGCTACACCTTC
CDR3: CASSLAKPGPNYGYTF

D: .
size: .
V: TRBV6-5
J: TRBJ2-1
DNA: TGTGCCAGCAGTTACTCGAACAGCCCAACCGGTGGGGAGCAGTTCTTC
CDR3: CASSYSNSPTGGEQFF

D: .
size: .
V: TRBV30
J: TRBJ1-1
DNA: TGTGCCTGGAGCCCCCGTCCCAGGAACACTGAAGCTTTCTTT
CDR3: CAWSPRPRNTEAFF

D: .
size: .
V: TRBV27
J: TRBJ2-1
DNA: TGTGCCAGCAGTTTATTTCCTCCAGGAGGGTCCTACAATGAGCAGTTCTTC
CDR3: CASSLFPPGGSYNEQFF

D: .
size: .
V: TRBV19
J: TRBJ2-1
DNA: TGTGCCAGTAGTATACTTGTCGGGAGCGGCAATGAGCAGTTCTTC
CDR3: CASSILVGSGNEQFF

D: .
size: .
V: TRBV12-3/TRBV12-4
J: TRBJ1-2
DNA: TGTGCCAGCACATTTCGGCACAACTATGGCTACACCTTC
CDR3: CASTFRHNYGYTF

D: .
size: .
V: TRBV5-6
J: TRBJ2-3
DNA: TGTGCCAGCAACCGTGACTGGACGGGCACAGATACGCAGTATTTT
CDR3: CASNRDWTGTDTQYF

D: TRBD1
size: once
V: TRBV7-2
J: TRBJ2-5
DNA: TGTGCCAGCAGCTTACTGACAGGGCACCAAGAGACCCAGTACTTC
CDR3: CASSLLTGHQETQYF

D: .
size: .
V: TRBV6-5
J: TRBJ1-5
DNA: TGTGCCAGCAGTTCCAAGGACGCAAGCAATCAGCCCCAGCATTTT
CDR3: CASSSKDASNQPQHF

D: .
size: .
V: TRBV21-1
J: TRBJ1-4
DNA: TGTGCCAGCAGCAAAGAAGTAAAGGGCAATGAAAAACTGTTTTTT
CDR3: CASSKEVKGNEKLFF

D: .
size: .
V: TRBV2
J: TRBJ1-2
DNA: TGTGCCAGCAGTGAAGCTCCTAACTATGGCTACACCTTC
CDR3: CASSEAPNYGYTF

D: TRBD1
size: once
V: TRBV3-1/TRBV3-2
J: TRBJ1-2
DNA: TGTGCCAGCAGCCTTCAGGGGGCTGGGGGCTACACCTTC
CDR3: CASSLQGAGGYTF

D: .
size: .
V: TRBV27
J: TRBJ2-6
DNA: TGTGCCAGCAGCATGAGGGTAGGACCTGGGGCCAACGTCCTGACTTTC
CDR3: CASSMRVGPGANVLTF

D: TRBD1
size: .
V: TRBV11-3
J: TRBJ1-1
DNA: TGTGCCAGCAGCTATCAGGGGGGCGGTGAAGCTTTCTTT
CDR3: CASSYQGGGEAFF

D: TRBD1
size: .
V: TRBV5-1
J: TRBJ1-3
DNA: TGCGCCAGCAGCTTGACAGGGGAAGTCCCTGGAAACACCATATATTTT
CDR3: CASSLTGEVPGNTIYF

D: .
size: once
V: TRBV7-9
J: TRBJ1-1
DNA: TGTGCCAGCAGCCCCCTTGAGGCTGAAGCTTTCTTT
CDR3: CASSPLEAEAFF

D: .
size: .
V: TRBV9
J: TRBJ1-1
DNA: TGTGCCAGCAGCGTAGAGGTCGGAGCAGTTGGGCTTTTCTTT
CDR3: CASSVEVGAVGLFF

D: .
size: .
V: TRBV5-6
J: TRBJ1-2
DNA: TGTGCCAGCAGCTTGGGGATCGGGGACGGCTACACCTTC
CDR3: CASSLGIGDGYTF

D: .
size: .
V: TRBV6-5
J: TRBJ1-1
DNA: TGTGCCAGCAGTTACTCGGCGGGACCGAACACTGAAGCTTTCTTT
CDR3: CASSYSAGPNTEAFF

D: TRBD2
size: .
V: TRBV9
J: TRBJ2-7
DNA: TGTGCCAGCAGCGTAAGCGGGACGAACTCCTACGAGCAGTACTTC
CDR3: CASSVSGTNSYEQYF

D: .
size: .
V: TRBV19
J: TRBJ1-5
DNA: TGTGCCAGTAACAACCGGGATCTCAATCAGCCCCAGCATTTT
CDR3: CASNNRDLNQPQHF

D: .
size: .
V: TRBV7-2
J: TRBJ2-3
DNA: TGTGCCAGTAGCCCGGATCTAAATAGGGGAGATACGCAGTATTTT
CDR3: CASSPDLNRGDTQYF

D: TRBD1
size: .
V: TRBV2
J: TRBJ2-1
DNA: TGTGCCAGCAGCGACTGGGACAGGGTGGCTGAGCAGTTCTTC
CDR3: CASSDWDRVAEQFF

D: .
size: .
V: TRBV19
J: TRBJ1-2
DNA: TGTGCCAGTAGTATCGACAGAGGCTCCTATGGCTACACCTTC
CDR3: CASSIDRGSYGYTF

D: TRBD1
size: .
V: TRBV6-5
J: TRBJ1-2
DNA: TGTGCCAGCAGTTACCCCCGGGACAGGGGAGGTTATGGCTACACCTTC
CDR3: CASSYPRDRGGYGYTF

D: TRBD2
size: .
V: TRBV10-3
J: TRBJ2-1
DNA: TGTGTTACCGGGGGGAGAACCTACAATGAGCAGTTCTTC
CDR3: CVTGGRTYNEQFF

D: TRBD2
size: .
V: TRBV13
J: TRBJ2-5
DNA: TGTGCCAGCAGCAGTCGACTAGCGCAACAAGAGACCCAGTACTTC
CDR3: CASSSRLAQQETQYF

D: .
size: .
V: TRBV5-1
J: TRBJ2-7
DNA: TGCGCCAGCAGCTTGGAAGGTGGTCTCACTCCCTACGAGCAGTACTTC
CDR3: CASSLEGGLTPYEQYF

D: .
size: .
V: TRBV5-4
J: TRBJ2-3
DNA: TGTGCCAGCAGCTTGACAGGGAGCACAGATACGCAGTATTTT
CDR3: CASSLTGSTDTQYF

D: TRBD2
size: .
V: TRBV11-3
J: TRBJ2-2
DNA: TGTGCCAGCAGCGTCAGGAGCGGGGGGACGAACACCGGGGAGCTGTTTTTT
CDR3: CASSVRSGGTNTGELFF

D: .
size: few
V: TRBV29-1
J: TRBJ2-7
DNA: TGCAGCGCTACTCAGGGGAGCCCCTACGAGCAGTACTTC
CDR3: CSATQGSPYEQYF

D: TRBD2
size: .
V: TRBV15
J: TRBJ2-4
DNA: TGTGCCACCTCAAATAGCGGGACCACCCAGGCCAAAAACATTCAGTACTTC
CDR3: CATSNSGTTQAKNIQYF

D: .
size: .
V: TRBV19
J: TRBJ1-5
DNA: TGTGCCAGTAGTATTGCAGGGAGGAATCAGCCCCAGCATTTT
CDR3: CASSIAGRNQPQHF

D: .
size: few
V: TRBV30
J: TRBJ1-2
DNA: TGTGCCTGGAGTCGCACGGGGGGCGGCTACACCTTC
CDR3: CAWSRTGGGYTF

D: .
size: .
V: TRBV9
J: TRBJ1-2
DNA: TGTGCCAGCAGCGTAGGAGGAGGGAATAACTATGGCTACACCTTC
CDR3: CASSVGGGNNYGYTF

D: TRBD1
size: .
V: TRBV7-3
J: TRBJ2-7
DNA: TGTGCCAGCAGCCCCGACAGGGGCTCCTACGAGCAGTACTTC
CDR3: CASSPDRGSYEQYF

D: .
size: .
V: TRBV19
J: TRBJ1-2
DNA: TGTGCCAGTAGGGAATCCATCCGGGATGGCTACACCTTC
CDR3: CASRESIRDGYTF

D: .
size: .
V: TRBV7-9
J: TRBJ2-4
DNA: TGTGCCAGCGGATTAGGGAGTATTGGACAGCTAAAAAACATTCAGTACTTC
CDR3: CASGLGSIGQLKNIQYF

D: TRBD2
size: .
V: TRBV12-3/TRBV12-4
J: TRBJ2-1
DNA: TGTGCCAGCAGCCATAGCGGGAATGAGCAGTTCTTC
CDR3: CASSHSGNEQFF

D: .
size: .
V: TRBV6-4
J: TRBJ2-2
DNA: TGTGCCAGCAGTGCAGGAGCGAACACCGGGGAGCTGTTTTTT
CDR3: CASSAGANTGELFF

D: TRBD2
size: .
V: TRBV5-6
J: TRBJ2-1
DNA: TGTGCCAGCAGCTTGGCTAGCGGGAGCTACGCTTTGGACAATGAGCAGTTCTTC
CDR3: CASSLASGSYALDNEQFF

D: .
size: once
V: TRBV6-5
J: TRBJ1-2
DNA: TGTGCCAGCAGTTACTCTCGGGCAGGCTATGGCTACACCTTC
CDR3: CASSYSRAGYGYTF

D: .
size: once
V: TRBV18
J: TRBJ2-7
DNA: TGTGCCAGCTCACCACCAGGGGGGATCTATAGCGAGCAGTACTTC
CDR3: CASSPPGGIYSEQYF

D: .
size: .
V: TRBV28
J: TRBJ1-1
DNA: TGTGCCAGCAGGGGGCAGGTGACACTTGAAGCTTTCTTT
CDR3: CASRGQVTLEAFF

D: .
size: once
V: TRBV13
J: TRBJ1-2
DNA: TGTGCCAGCAGCTCAACCGAAGGGAGGTCCTATGGCTACACCTTC
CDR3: CASSSTEGRSYGYTF

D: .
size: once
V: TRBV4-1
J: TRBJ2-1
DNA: TGCGCCAGCAGCCAACCAAACCGGGACGGACACAATGAGCAGTTCTTC
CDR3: CASSQPNRDGHNEQFF

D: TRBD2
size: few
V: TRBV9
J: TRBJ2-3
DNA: TGTGCCAGCAGCGTAGCTGGCGGGGGGGCTAGCGGCACAGATACGCAGTATTTT
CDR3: CASSVAGGGASGTDTQYF

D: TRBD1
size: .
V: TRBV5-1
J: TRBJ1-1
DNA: TGCGCCAGCAGCTTGGCCCCCAGGGGGAAAGAAGCTTTCTTT
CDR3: CASSLAPRGKEAFF

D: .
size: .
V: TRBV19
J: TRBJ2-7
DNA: TGTGCCAGTACCGGGCAGTCCTACGAGCAGTACTTC
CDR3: CASTGQSYEQYF

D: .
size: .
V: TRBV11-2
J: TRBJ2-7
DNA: TGTGCCAGCAGCGTAGTCCGGGACGGGACCTACGAGCAGTACTTC
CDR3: CASSVVRDGTYEQYF

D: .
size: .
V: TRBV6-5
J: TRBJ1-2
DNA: TGTGCCAGCAGTTCCCGGCGGGCGACCCCCTATGGCTACACCTTC
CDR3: CASSSRRATPYGYTF